This T cell receptor (beta chain) was recovered during a study of molecular identifiers for immune sequencing clone quantification. Study-wide findings and caveats: Clones of above 20 RNA copies carried over 99% of effector molecules; in naive cells they carried under 1%.

TCRdb passed the PCR reads through MiXCR, listing each CDR3 protein once. The data show hundreds of thousands of distinct CDR3 sequences, with roughly 23% seen just once and about 0.84% held by the top ten. CDR1 and CDR2 from the germline V gene are SGDLS and YYNGEE. Trimming took 0 bases from V and 6 from J, leaving 12 bases between them. There are 14 residues in the CDR3. Libraries of naive CD8 T cells were made from 20,000 to 1,000,000 sorted cells. They used 10%, 30% or 50% RNA. Sorting defined naive CD8 T cells as CD8+CD4-CCR7+CD45RA+. About this clonotype: Its antigen is as yet unknown.

The chain recombines TRBV9 with TRBJ1-1; tentatively, D is TRBD1 (6 bases). This TCR came from a human donor in good health. Some libraries in this study had Jurkat cell RNA spiked in. The material sequenced was naive CD8+ T cells from blood, with Jurkat cell RNA spiked in. Subset reported: FACS-sorted CD8+CD4-CCR7+CD45RA+ naive T cells. The CDR3 here is CASSVVQGMSEAFF. In DNA form, the CDR3 reads TGTGCCAGCAGCGTAGTACAGGGTATGTCTGAAGCTTTCTTT.